This is a list of T cell receptor beta chains from one sample in a study of beta chain features in type 1 diabetes. The data were produced by immunoSEQ multiplex PCR, yet TCRdb's version contains in-frame clones alone and is incomplete. Of hundreds of thousands of clones in the sample, about an eighth are singletons; the top ten hold roughly 0.022%. The sample was naive CD4+ T cells from blood. Receptors were obtained from a man younger than 35 with type 1 diabetes. Both conserved end residues are part of each CDR3. D genes are given only for firm matches. Clone size is not always given. Where it is, it says once, few, many or a class for expanded clones.

TRBD1	TRBV6-5	NA	TRBJ2-1	CASRPGQGANEQFF	TGTGCCAGCAGGCCGGGACAGGGGGCCAATGAGCAGTTCTTC
NA	TRBV11-2	NA	TRBJ1-2	CASSSIGGGVVGYTF	TGTGCCAGCAGCTCCATAGGCGGGGGTGTGGTTGGCTACACCTTC
NA	TRBV27	NA	TRBJ2-1	CASLTSGHYYNEQFF	TGTGCCAGCCTCACCTCGGGACACTACTACAATGAGCAGTTCTTC
TRBD1	TRBV10-1	once	TRBJ1-2	CASRGQVGHGYTF	TGCGCCAGCAGGGGACAGGTCGGTCATGGCTACACCTTC
TRBD1	TRBV10-3	NA	TRBJ1-1	CAIRELQGAVEAFF	TGTGCCATCAGAGAATTACAGGGGGCGGTGGAAGCTTTCTTT
TRBD1	TRBV4-2	NA	TRBJ1-1	CASSQPQGDRTEAFF	TGTGCCAGCAGCCAACCACAGGGGGATAGGACTGAAGCTTTCTTT
TRBD2	TRBV5-1	few	TRBJ2-1	CASSLGSGGSSYNEQFF	TGCGCCAGCAGCTTGGGTAGCGGGGGCTCTTCTTACAATGAGCAGTTCTTC
NA	TRBV18	few	TRBJ1-1	CASSGDRNTEAFF	TGTGCCAGCTCAGGCGACCGGAACACTGAAGCTTTCTTT
TRBD1	TRBV7-9	few	TRBJ1-4	CASSLGTGEEKLFF	TGTGCCAGCAGCTTAGGGACAGGGGAAGAAAAACTGTTTTTT
NA	TRBV4-2	NA	TRBJ2-7	CASSRERGTYEQYF	TGTGCCAGCAGCCGAGAAAGGGGTACCTACGAGCAGTACTTC
NA	TRBV5-6	NA	TRBJ2-3	CASTLPDYRDTQYF	TGTGCCAGCACCCTCCCGGACTACCGAGATACGCAGTATTTT
TRBD1	TRBV10-3	NA	TRBJ1-2	CAITGGSYGYTF	TGTGCCATTACAGGGGGCAGCTATGGCTACACCTTC
NA	TRBV6-5	NA	TRBJ2-7	CATTRGHEQYF	TGTGCCACCACCAGGGGCCACGAGCAGTACTTC
NA	TRBV6-5	NA	TRBJ1-6	CASSKGSVNSPLHF	TGTGCCAGCTCAAAAGGGAGCGTAAATTCACCCCTCCACTTT
NA	TRBV7-9	few	TRBJ2-1	CASSSRDWNNEQFF	TGTGCCAGCAGCTCCCGGGACTGGAACAATGAGCAGTTCTTC
TRBD1	TRBV30	NA	TRBJ1-2	CAWSVKTGGHGYTF	TGTGCCTGGAGCGTGAAGACAGGGGGTCATGGCTACACCTTC
NA	TRBV29-1	few	TRBJ1-2	CSVTAGDAGYTF	TGCAGCGTTACTGCAGGGGATGCTGGCTACACCTTC
NA	TRBV4-1	NA	TRBJ2-3	CASSQILLTDTQYF	TGCGCCAGCAGCCAGATTCTGCTCACAGATACGCAGTATTTT
NA	TRBV6-6	NA	TRBJ1-1	CASSPGHSNTEAFF	TGTGCCAGCAGTCCGGGACACTCGAACACTGAAGCTTTCTTT
NA	TRBV9	few	TRBJ2-2	CASSSLTGELFF	TGTGCCAGCAGTTCTCTCACCGGGGAGCTGTTTTTT
TRBD1	TRBV25-1	few	TRBJ1-4	CASRSGTAGEKLFF	TGTGCCAGCAGATCCGGGACAGCGGGTGAAAAACTGTTTTTT
TRBD1	TRBV6-1	NA	TRBJ1-2	CASSELGQGKSYTF	TGTGCCAGCAGTGAGTTGGGACAGGGGAAGAGCTACACCTTC
TRBD2	TRBV28	NA	TRBJ2-7	CASRMGVLAGDYEQYF	TGTGCCAGCCGGATGGGGGTACTAGCGGGGGACTACGAGCAGTACTTC
TRBD1	TRBV2	NA	TRBJ2-7	CASRDRGGYEQYF	TGTGCCAGCCGGGACAGGGGTGGCTACGAGCAGTACTTC
NA	TRBV5-1	few	TRBJ2-2	CASSPRQARDTGELFF	TGCGCCAGCAGCCCCCGACAAGCTAGGGACACCGGGGAGCTGTTTTTT
TRBD2	TRBV10-3	NA	TRBJ2-1	CAISVVQRGWNEQFF	TGTGCCATCAGTGTGGTTCAGCGGGGGTGGAATGAGCAGTTCTTC
TRBD1	TRBV27	few	TRBJ2-3	CASSRQGVDTQYF	TGTGCCAGCAGCCGACAGGGGGTAGATACGCAGTATTTT
NA	TRBV6-5	few	TRBJ1-1	CASSFLQVRTEAFF	TGTGCCAGCAGTTTCCTCCAGGTGCGCACTGAAGCTTTCTTT
NA	TRBV30	NA	TRBJ1-2	CAWSPRSNYGYTF	TGTGCCTGGAGTCCCAGAAGTAACTATGGCTACACCTTC
TRBD1	TRBV5-1	NA	TRBJ2-5	CASSLLGQLKETQYF	TGCGCCAGCAGCCTTTTGGGACAGTTAAAAGAGACCCAGTACTTC
NA	TRBV27	few	TRBJ2-5	CASSLIGQETQYF	TGTGCCAGCAGTTTAATTGGCCAAGAGACCCAGTACTTC
NA	TRBV29-1	few	TRBJ2-7	CSVATRLSYEQYF	TGCAGCGTTGCCACCCGGCTATCCTACGAGCAGTACTTC
TRBD2	TRBV27	NA	TRBJ2-1	CASSLFPASLADSYNEQFF	TGTGCCAGCAGTTTATTCCCTGCGTCGCTAGCGGACTCCTACAATGAGCAGTTCTTC
TRBD2	TRBV7-9	NA	TRBJ2-5	CASSLGTSGEETQYF	TGTGCCAGCAGCTTAGGGACTAGCGGGGAAGAGACCCAGTACTTC
TRBD1	TRBV7-8	NA	TRBJ1-5	CASSLGGRQVNQPQHF	TGTGCCAGCAGCCTAGGGGGCCGGCAGGTCAATCAGCCCCAGCATTTT
NA	TRBV5-1	few	TRBJ2-6	CASRMGTGANVLTF	TGCGCCAGCAGGATGGGGACTGGGGCCAACGTCCTGACTTTC
NA	TRBV7-7	few	TRBJ2-3	CASSLDGTDTQYF	TGTGCTAGCAGCTTAGACGGCACAGATACGCAGTATTTT
NA	TRBV6-5	few	TRBJ2-5	CASSPGGSRRETQYF	TGTGCCAGCTCCCCCGGGGGATCAAGAAGAGAGACCCAGTACTTC
TRBD2	TRBV4-2	NA	TRBJ2-3	CASSQDLAGGPSTDTQYF	TGTGCCAGCAGCCAAGACTTAGCGGGGGGCCCGAGCACAGATACGCAGTATTTT
TRBD1	TRBV5-1	NA	TRBJ1-2	CASSLGQGDYGYTF	TGCGCCAGCAGCTTGGGACAGGGTGACTATGGCTACACCTTC
NA	TRBV25-1	NA	TRBJ1-5	CASSEFWDSNQPQHF	TGTGCCAGCAGTGAATTTTGGGACAGCAATCAGCCCCAGCATTTT
TRBD1	TRBV7-9	NA	TRBJ1-5	CASSLATGGSQPQHF	TGTGCCAGCAGCTTAGCGACAGGGGGAAGTCAGCCCCAGCATTTT